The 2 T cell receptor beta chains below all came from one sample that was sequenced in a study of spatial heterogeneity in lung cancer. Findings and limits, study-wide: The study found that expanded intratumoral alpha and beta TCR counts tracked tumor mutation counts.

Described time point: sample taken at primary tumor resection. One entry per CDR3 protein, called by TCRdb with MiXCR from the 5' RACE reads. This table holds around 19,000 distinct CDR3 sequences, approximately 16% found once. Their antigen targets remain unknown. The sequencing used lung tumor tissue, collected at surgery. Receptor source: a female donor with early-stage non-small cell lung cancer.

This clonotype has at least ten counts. The CDR3 sequence: CSVGASVMGEQFF. CDR3 coding DNA: TGCAGCGTCGGGGCCTCTGTCATGGGTGAGCAGTTCTTC. V and J are TRBV29-1 and TRBJ2-1; D could derive from TRBD1 or TRBD2 (5 bases each). Germline loops: CDR1 SQVTM, CDR2 ANQGSEA. Trimming pared 6 bases from V and 9 bases from J, leaving 18 bases between. This CDR3 comprises 13 residues.

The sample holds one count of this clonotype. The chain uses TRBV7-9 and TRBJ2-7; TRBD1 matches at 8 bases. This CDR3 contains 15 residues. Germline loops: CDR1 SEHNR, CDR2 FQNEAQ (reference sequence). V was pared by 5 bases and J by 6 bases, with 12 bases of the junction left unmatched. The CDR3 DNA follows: TGTGCCAGCAGCCCCGCGGACAGGGTGCTGTCCGAGCAGTACTTC. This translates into CASSPADRVLSEQYF.